This T cell receptor (beta chain) was observed in a study of CD8 T cells in ankylosing spondylitis. With 1 base clipped from V and 7 bases from J, the junction kept 13 bases outside the gene matches. Germline lookup yields CDR1 MNHNY and CDR2 SVGAGI (reference sequence). CDR3 length equals 16 residues. Via MiXCR, TCRdb re-called the 5' RACE reads, giving one row per CDR3 protein. The sample holds around 39,000 distinct CDR3 sequences; 10% to 15% are singletons and the top ten take approximately 31%. This clonotype was recorded many times. This chain joins TRBV6-6 and TRBJ2-7; TRBD2 matches 7 bases. The receptor was derived from a male donor with ankylosing spondylitis. Material: synovial fluid, either unsorted or a sorted T cell fraction (not recorded which). CDR3 nucleotides: TGTGCCAGCAGTTACTTACTCCCTAGACTAGCCCTTGAGCAGTACTTC. Translating gives CASSYLLPRLALEQYF.